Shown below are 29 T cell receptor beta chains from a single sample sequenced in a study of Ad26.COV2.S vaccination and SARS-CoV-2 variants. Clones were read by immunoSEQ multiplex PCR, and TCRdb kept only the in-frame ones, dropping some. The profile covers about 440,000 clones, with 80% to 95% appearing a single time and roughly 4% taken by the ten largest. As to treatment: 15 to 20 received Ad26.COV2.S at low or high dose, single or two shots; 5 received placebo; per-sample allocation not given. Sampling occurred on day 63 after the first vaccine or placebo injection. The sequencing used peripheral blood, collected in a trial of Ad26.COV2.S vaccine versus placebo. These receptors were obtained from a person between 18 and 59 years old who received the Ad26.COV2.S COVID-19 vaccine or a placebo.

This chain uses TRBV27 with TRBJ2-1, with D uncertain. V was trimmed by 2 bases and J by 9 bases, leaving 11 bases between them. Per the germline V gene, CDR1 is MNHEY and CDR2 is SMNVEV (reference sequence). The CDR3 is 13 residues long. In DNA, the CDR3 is TGTGCCAGCAGTTTAAGGTCGGGCGCTGAGCAGTTCTTC. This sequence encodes CASSLRSGAEQFF.

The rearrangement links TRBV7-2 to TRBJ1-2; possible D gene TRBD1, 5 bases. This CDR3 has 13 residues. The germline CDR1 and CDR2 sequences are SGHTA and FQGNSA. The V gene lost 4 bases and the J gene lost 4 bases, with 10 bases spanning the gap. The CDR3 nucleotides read TGTGCCAGCAGCTCGGGGGTTGGCTATGGCTACACCTTC. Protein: CASSSGVGYGYTF. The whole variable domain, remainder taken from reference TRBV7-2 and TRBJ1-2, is GAGVSQSPSNKVTEKGKDVELRCDPISGHTALYWYRQSLGQGLEFLIYFQGNSAPDKSGLPSDRFSAERTGGSVSTLTIQRTQQEDSAVYLCASSSGVGYGYTFGSGTRLTVV.

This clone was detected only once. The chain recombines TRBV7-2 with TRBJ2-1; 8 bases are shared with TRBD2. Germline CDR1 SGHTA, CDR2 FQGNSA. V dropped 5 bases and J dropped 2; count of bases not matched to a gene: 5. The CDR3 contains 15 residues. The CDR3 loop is CASSVNGGAYNEQFF. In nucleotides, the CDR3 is TGTGCCAGCAGCGTCAACGGGGGGGCCTACAATGAGCAGTTCTTC.

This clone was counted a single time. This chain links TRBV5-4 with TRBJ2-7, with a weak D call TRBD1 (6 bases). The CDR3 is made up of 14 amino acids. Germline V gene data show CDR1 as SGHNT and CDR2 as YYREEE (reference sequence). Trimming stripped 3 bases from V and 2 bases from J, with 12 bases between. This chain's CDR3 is CASSSWTVPYEQYF. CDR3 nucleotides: TGTGCCAGCAGCTCCTGGACAGTCCCCTACGAGCAGTACTTC.

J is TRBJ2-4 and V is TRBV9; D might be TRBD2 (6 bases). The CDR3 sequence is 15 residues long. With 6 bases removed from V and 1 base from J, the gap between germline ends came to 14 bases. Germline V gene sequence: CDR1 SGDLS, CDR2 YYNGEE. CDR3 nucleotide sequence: TGTGCCAGCAACGTCGACGGAGGGGCCAAAAACATTCAGTACTTC. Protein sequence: CASNVDGGAKNIQYF.

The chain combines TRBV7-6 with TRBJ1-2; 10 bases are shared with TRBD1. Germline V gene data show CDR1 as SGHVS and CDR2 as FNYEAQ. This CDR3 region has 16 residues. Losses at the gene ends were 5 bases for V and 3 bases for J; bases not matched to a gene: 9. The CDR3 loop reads CASSPSTGGGHYGYTF. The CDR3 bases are TGTGCCAGCAGCCCCTCGACAGGGGGCGGCCACTATGGCTACACCTTC.

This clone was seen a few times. The CDR3 nucleotides are TGTGCCAGCAGTGGTGAGACACAGCCCCAGCATTTT. Its translation: CASSGETQPQHF. The rearrangement joins TRBV2 to TRBJ1-5; D gene ambiguous. There are 12 residues in the CDR3. V was clipped by 4 bases and J by 7 bases, with 8 bases between them. Germline V gene sequence: CDR1 SNHLY, CDR2 FYNNEI. Based on the CDR3 plus reference TRBV2 and TRBJ1-5, the full variable domain is EPEVTQTPSHQVTQMGQEVILRCVPISNHLYFYWYRQILGQKVEFLVSFYNNEISEKSEIFDDQFSVERPDGSNFTLKIRSTKLEDSAMYFCASSGETQPQHFGDGTRLSIL.

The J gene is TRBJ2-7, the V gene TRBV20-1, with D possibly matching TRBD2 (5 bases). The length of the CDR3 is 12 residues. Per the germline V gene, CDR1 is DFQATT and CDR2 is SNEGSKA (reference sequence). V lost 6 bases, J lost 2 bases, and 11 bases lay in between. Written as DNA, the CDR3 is TGCAGTGCCAGTCGGGGTGCCTACGAGCAGTACTTC. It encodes CSASRGAYEQYF.

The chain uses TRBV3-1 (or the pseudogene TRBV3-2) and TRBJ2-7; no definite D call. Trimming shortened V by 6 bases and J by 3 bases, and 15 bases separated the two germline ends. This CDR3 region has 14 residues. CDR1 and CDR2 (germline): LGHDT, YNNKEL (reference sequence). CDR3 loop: CASRNFGSIYEQYF. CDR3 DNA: TGTGCCAGCAGAAACTTTGGTTCGATCTACGAGCAGTACTTC.

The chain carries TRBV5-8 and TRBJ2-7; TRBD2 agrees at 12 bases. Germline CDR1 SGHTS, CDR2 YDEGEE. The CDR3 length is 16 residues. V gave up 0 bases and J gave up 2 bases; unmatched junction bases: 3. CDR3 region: CASSLDPSGRAYEQYF. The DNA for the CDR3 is TGTGCCAGCAGCTTGGACCCTAGCGGGAGGGCCTACGAGCAGTACTTC.

CDR3 DNA: TGTGCCAGTAGTGCCAGGGACAGGGGAGAGACCGGGGAGCTGTTTTTT. It is translated as CASSARDRGETGELFF. V and J are TRBV19 and TRBJ2-2; 10 positions agree with TRBD1. The CDR3 covers 16 residues. The germline CDR1 and CDR2 sequences are LNHDA and SQIVND (reference sequence). With 5 bases clipped from V and 5 bases from J, the junction kept 8 bases outside the gene matches.

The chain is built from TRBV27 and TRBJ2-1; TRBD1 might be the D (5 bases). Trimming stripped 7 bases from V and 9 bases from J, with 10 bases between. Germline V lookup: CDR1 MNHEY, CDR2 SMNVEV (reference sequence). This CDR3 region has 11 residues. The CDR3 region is CASTPQGEQFF. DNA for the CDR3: TGTGCCAGCACCCCGCAGGGTGAGCAGTTCTTC.

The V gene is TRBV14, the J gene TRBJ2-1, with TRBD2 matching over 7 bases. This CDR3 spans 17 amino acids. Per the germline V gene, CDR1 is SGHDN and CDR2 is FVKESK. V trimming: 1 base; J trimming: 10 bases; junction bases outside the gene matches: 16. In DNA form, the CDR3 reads TGTGCCAGCAGCCAAGGGAGGGCGGGAGCCTTATTTAGGGAGCAGTTCTTC. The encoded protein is CASSQGRAGALFREQFF. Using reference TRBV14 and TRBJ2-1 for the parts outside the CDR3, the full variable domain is EAGVTQFPSHSVIEKGQTVTLRCDPISGHDNLYWYRRVMGKEIKFLLHFVKESKQDESGMPNNRFLAERTGGTYSTLKVQPAELEDSGVYFCASSQGRAGALFREQFFGPGTRLTVL.

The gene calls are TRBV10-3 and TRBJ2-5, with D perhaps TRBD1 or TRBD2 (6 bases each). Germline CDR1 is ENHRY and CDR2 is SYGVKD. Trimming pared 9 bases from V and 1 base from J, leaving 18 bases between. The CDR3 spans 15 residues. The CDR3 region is CAIRRAGDFQETQYF. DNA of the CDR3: TGTGCCATTAGACGAGCAGGGGACTTCCAAGAGACCCAGTACTTC.

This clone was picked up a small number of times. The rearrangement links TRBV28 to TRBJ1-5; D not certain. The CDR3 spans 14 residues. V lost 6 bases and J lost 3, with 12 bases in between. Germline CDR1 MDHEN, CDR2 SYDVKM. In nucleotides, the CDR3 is TGTGCCAGCAGCCCTAGAGGTTACAATCAGCCCCAGCATTTT. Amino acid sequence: CASSPRGYNQPQHF.

The CDR3 DNA follows: TGTGCCAGCAGTTTAGGGGGAGCGCAGTATTTT. Its protein is CASSLGGAQYF. The chain uses TRBV12-3 or TRBV12-4 and TRBJ2-3; TRBD2 is a possible D gene (5 bases). V was pared by 1 base and J by 10 bases, with 6 bases between. The CDR3 length is 11 residues.

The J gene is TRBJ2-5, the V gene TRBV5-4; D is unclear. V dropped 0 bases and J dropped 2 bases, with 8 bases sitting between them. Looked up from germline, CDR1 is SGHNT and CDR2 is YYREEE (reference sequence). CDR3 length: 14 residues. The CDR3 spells CASSLEVGQETQYF. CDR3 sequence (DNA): TGTGCCAGCAGCTTGGAGGTCGGGCAAGAGACCCAGTACTTC.

The chain's CDR3 is CASSGGQAYQETQYF. The CDR3 DNA is TGTGCCAGCAGTGGGGGACAGGCATACCAAGAGACCCAGTACTTC. The gene calls are TRBV28 and TRBJ2-5; TRBD1 aligns across 8 bases. The CDR3 spans 15 residues. The germline V gene encodes CDR1 MDHEN and CDR2 SYDVKM. The V gene end was trimmed by 5 bases and the J gene end by 0 bases; junction bases not matched to a gene: 5.

This CDR3 reads CASSLAGLGYGYTF. The CDR3 bases are TGTGCCAGCAGCCTCGCAGGGCTGGGCTATGGCTACACCTTC. This chain connects TRBV5-8 to TRBJ1-2; D possibly corresponds to TRBD1 (5 bases). CDR3 length: 14 amino acids. The V gene's germline CDR1 is SGHTS and CDR2 YDEGEE. The V end lost 4 bases, the J end lost 4 bases, and 14 bases lay between the germline ends.

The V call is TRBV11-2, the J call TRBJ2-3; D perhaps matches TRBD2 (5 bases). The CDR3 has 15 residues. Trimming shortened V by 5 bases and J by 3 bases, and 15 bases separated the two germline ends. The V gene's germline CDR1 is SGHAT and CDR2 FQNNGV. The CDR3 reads CASSTVGSGTDTQYF. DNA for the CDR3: TGTGCCAGCAGCACCGTGGGGTCGGGAACAGATACGCAGTATTTT.

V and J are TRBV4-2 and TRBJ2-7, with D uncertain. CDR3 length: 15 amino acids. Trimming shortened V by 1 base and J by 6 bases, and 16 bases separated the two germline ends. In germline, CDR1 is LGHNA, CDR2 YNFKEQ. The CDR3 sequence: CASSQVWDPSGEQYF. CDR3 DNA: TGTGCCAGCAGCCAAGTCTGGGATCCATCGGGCGAGCAGTACTTC.

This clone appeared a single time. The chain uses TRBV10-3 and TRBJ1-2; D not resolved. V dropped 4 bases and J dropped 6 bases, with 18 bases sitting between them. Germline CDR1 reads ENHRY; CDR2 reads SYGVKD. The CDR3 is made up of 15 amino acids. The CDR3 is CAISGVGVLLDGYTF. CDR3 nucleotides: TGTGCCATCAGTGGTGTCGGGGTTCTTTTGGATGGCTACACCTTC.

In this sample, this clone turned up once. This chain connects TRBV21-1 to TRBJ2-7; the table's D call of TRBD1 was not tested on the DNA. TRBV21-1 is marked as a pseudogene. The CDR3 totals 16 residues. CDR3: CASSPSDRFGLYEQYF. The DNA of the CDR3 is TGTGCCAGCAGCCCCTCAGACAGGTTCGGCCTCTACGAGCAGTACTTC.

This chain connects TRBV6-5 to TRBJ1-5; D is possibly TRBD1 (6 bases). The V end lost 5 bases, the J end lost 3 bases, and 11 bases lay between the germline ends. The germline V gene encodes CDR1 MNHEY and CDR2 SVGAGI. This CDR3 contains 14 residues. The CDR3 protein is CASSRGHINQPQHF. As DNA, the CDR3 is TGTGCCAGCAGTCGGGGACACATCAATCAGCCCCAGCATTTT.

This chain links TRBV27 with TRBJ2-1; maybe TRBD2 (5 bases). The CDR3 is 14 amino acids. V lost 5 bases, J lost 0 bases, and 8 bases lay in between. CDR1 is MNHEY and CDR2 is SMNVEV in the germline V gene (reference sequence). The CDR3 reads CASSLGSSYNEQFF. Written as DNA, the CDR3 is TGTGCCAGCAGTCTGGGGAGCTCCTACAATGAGCAGTTCTTC.

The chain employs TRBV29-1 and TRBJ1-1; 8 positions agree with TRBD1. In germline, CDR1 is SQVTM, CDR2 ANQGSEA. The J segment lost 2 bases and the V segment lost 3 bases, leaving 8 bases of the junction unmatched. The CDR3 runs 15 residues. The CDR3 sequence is CSVDPQGALNTEAFF. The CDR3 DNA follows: TGCAGCGTTGATCCCCAGGGGGCCTTAAACACTGAAGCTTTCTTT.

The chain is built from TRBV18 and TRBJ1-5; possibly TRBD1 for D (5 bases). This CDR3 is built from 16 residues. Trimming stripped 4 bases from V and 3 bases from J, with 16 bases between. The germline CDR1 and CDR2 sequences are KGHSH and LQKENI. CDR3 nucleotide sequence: TGTGCCAGCTCACGCACGGACATCAATCCCAATCAGCCCCAGCATTTT. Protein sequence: CASSRTDINPNQPQHF.

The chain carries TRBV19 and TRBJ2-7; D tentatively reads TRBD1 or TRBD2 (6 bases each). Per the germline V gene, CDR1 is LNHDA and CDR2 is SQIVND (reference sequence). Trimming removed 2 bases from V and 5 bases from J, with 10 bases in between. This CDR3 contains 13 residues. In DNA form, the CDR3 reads TGTGCCAGTAGTATATCGGGGGCCAACGAGCAGTACTTC. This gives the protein CASSISGANEQYF.

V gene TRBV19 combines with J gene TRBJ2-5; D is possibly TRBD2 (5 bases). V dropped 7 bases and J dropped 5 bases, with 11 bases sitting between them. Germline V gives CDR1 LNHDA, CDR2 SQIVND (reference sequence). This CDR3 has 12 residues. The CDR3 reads CASNLRGETQYF. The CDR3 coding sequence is TGTGCCAGTAATTTGAGAGGGGAGACCCAGTACTTC. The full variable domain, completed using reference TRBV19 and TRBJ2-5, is DGGITQSPKYLFRKEGQNVTLSCEQNLNHDAMYWYRQDPGQGLRLIYYSQIVNDFQKGDIAEGYSVSREKKESFPLTVTSAQKNPTAFYLCASNLRGETQYFGPGTRLLVL.